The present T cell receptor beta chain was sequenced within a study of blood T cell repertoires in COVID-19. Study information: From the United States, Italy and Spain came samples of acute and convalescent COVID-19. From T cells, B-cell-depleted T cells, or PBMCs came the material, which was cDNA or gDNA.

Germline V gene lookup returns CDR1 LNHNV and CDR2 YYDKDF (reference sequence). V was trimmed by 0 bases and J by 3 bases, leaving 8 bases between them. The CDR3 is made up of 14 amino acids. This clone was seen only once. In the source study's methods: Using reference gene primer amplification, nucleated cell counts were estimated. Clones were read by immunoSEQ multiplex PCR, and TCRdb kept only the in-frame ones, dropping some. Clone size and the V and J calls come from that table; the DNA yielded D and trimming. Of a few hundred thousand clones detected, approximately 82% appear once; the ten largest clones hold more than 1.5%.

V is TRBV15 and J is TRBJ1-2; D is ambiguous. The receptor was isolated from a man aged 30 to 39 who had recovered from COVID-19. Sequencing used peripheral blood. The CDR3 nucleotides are TGTGCCACCAGCAGAGATCTCGGAGACTATGGCTACACCTTC. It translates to CATSRDLGDYGYTF.